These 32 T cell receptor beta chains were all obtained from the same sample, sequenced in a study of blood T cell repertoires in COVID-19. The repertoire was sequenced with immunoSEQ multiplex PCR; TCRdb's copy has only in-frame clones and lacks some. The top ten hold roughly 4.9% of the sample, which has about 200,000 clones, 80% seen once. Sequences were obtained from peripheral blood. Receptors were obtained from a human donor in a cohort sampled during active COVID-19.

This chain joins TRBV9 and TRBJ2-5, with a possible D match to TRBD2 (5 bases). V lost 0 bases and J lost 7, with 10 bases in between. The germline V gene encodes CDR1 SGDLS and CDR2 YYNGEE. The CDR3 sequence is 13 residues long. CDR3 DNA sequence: TGTGCCAGCAGCGTAGGTGTAGGAGGGACCCAGTACTTC. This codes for CASSVGVGGTQYF.

The CDR3 loop reads CASSLGGQGRNQPQHF. The DNA of the CDR3 is TGTGCCAGCAGCTTGGGGGGGCAGGGACGCAATCAGCCCCAGCATTTT. V and J are TRBV5-6 and TRBJ1-5, with D perhaps TRBD1 (6 bases). There are 16 residues in the CDR3. V lost 0 bases to trimming and J lost 2 bases, with 12 bases between them. The germline V gene encodes CDR1 SGHDT and CDR2 YYEEEE. The full variable domain, in which reference TRBV5-6 and TRBJ1-5 provide the parts outside the CDR3, is DAGVTQSPTHLIKTRGQQVTLRCSPKSGHDTVSWYQQALGQGPQFIFQYYEEEERQRGNFPDRFSGHQFPNYSSELNVNALLLGDSALYLCASSLGGQGRNQPQHFGDGTRLSIL.

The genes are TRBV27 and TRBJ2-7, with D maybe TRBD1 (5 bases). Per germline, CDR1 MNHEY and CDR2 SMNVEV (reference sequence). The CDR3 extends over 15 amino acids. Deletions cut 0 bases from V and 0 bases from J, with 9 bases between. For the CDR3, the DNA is TGTGCCAGCAGTTTATCGCGTGGGGCCTCCTACGAGCAGTACTTC. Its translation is CASSLSRGASYEQYF.

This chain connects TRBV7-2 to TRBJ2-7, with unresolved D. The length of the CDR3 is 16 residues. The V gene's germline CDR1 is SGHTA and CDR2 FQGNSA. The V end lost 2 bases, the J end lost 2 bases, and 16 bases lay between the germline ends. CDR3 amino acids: CASSLTPVAPPYEQYF. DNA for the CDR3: TGTGCCAGCAGCTTAACACCAGTAGCCCCCCCCTACGAGCAGTACTTC.

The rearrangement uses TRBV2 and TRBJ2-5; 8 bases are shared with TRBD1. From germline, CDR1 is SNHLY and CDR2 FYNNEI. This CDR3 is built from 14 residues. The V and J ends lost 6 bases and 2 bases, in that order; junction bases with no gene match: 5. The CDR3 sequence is CASSVRGPQETQYF. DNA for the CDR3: TGTGCCAGCAGCGTCAGGGGGCCGCAAGAGACCCAGTACTTC. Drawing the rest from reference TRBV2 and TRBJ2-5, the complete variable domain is EPEVTQTPSHQVTQMGQEVILRCVPISNHLYFYWYRQILGQKVEFLVSFYNNEISEKSEIFDDQFSVERPDGSNFTLKIRSTKLEDSAMYFCASSVRGPQETQYFGPGTRLLVL.

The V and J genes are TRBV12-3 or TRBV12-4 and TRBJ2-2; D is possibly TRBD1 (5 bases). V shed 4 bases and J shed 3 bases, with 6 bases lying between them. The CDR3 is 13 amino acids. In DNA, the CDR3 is TGTGCCAGCAGTTCAGGGTACACCGGGGAGCTGTTTTTT. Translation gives CASSSGYTGELFF.

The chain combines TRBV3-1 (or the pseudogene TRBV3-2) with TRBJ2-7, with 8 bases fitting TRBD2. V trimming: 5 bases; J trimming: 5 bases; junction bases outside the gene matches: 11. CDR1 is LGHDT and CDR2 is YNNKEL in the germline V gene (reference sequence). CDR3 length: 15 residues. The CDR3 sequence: CASSSPWGGRNEQYF. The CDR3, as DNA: TGTGCCAGCAGCTCCCCCTGGGGCGGGAGGAACGAGCAGTACTTC.

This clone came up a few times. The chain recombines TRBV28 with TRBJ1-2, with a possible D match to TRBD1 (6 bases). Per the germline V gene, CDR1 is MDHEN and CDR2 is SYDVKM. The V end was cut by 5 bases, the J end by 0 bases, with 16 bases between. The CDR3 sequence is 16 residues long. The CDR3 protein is CASSIPRQETNYGYTF. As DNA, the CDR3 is TGTGCCAGCAGTATACCTAGACAGGAAACTAACTATGGCTACACCTTC.

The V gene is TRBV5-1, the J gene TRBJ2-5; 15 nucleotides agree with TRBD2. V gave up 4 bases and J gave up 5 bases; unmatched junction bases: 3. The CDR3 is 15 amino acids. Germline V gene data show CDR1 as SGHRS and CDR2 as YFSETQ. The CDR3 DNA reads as TGCGCCAGCAGCATAGGGACTAGCGGGAGGGAGACCCAGTACTTC. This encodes CASSIGTSGRETQYF.

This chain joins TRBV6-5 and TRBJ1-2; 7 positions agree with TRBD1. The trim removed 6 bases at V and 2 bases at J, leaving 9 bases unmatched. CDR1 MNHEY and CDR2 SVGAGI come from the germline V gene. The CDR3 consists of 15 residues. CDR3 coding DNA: TGTGCCAGCAGGCCGCCGGGACAGTCCAACTATGGCTACACCTTC. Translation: CASRPPGQSNYGYTF.

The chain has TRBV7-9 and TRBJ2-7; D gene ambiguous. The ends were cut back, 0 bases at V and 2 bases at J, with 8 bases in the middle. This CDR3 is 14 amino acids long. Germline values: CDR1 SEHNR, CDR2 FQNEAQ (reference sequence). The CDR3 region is CASSLAAGPYEQYF. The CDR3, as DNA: TGTGCCAGCAGCTTAGCGGCTGGGCCCTACGAGCAGTACTTC.

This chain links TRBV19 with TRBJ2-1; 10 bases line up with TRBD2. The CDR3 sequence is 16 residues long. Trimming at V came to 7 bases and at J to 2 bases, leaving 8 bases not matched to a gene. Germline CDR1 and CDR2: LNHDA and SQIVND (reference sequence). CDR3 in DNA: TGTGCCAGTACCCACTTAGCGGGAGGTCCCTACAATGAGCAGTTCTTC. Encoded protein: CASTHLAGGPYNEQFF.

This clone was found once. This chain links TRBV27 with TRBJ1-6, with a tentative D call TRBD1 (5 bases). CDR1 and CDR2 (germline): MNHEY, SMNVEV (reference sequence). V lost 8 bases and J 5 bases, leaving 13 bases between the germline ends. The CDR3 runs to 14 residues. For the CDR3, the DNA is TGTGCCAGCGCTGGGGCTTTCCATAATTCACCCCTCCACTTT. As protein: CASAGAFHNSPLHF.

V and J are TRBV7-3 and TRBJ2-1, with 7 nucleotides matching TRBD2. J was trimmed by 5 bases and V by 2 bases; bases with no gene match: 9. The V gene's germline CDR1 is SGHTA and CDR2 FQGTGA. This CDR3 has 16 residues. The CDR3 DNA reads TGTGCCAGCAGCTTATCTTTTTCGGCGGGGGACAATGAGCAGTTCTTC. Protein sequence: CASSLSFSAGDNEQFF.

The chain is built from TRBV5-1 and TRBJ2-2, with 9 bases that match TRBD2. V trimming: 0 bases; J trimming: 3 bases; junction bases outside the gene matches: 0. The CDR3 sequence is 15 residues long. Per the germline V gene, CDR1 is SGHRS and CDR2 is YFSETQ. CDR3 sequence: CASSLGLADTGELFF. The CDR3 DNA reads TGCGCCAGCAGCTTGGGACTAGCGGACACCGGGGAGCTGTTTTTT.

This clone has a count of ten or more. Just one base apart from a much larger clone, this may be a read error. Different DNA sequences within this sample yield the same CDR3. The CDR3 nucleotides read TGTGCCAGCAGTTGGACAGGGGGCCCCTACGAGCAGTACTTC. It translates to CASSWTGGPYEQYF. This rearrangement joins TRBV27 to TRBJ2-7; 11 bases are a match to TRBD1. CDR1 and CDR2 (germline): MNHEY, SMNVEV (reference sequence). The ends lost 4 bases at V and 2 bases at J; junction bases unmatched: 1. The CDR3 runs 14 residues.

The CDR3 sequence: CASRERTGLLNEQFF. The CDR3 DNA reads TGCGCCAGCAGGGAAAGGACAGGGTTATTGAATGAGCAGTTCTTC. This sequence joins TRBV10-2 and TRBJ2-1; 8 bases are shared with TRBD1. The CDR3 spans 15 residues. V shed 6 bases and J 7 bases; nucleotides not matched to a gene: 11. CDR1 and CDR2 (germline): WSHSY, SAAADI.

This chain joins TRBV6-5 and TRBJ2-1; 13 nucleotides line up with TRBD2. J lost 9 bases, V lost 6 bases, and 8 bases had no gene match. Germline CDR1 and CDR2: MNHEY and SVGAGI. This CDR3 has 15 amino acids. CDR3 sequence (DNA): TGTGCCAGCAGAGGACTAGCGGGAGTACGGAGTGAGCAGTTCTTC. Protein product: CASRGLAGVRSEQFF.

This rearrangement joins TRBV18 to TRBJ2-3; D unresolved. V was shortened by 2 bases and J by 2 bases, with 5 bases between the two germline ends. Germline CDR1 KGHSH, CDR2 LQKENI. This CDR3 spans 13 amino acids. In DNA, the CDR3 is TGTGCCAGCTCACCAGGCTCCACAGATACGCAGTATTTT. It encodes CASSPGSTDTQYF.

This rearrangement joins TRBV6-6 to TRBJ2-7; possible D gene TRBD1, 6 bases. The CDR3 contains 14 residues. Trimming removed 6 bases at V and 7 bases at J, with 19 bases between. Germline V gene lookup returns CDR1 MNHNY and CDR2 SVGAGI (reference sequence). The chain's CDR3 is CASSRNRDTREQYF. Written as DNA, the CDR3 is TGTGCCAGCAGCCGTAACCGGGACACACGGGAGCAGTACTTC.

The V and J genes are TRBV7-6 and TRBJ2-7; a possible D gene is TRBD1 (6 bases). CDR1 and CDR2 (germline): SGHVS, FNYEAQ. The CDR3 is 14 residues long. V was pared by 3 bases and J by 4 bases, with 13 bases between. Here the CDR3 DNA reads TGTGCCAGCAGCTTTCGAGGCAGGGGATACGAGCAGTACTTC. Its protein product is CASSFRGRGYEQYF. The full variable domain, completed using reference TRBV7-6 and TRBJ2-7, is GAGVSQSPRYKVTKRGQDVALRCDPISGHVSLYWYRQALGQGPEFLTYFNYEAQQDKSGLPNDRFSAERPEGSISTLTIQRTEQRDSAMYRCASSFRGRGYEQYFGPGTRLTVT.

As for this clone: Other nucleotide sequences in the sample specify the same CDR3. This chain's CDR3 is CASSYAGEQYF. Here the CDR3 DNA reads TGTGCCAGCAGTTACGCGGGGGAGCAGTACTTC. The J gene is TRBJ2-7, the V gene TRBV6-2 or TRBV6-3, with D possibly being TRBD2 (6 bases). Deletions cut 2 bases from V and 7 bases from J, with 6 bases between. The germline V gene has CDR1 MNHEY and CDR2 SVGEGT. The CDR3 loop spans 11 amino acids.

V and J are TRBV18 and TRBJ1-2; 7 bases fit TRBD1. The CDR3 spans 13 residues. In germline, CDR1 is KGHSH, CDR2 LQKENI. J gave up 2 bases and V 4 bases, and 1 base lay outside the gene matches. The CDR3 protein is CASSLGQNYGYTF. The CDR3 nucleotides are TGTGCCAGCTCACTGGGACAGAACTATGGCTACACCTTC.

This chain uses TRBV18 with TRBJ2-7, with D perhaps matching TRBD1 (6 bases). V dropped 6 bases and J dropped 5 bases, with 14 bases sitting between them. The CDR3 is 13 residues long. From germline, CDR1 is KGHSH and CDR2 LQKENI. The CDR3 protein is CASSQQGSNEQYF. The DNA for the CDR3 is TGTGCCAGCTCCCAACAGGGTTCCAACGAGCAGTACTTC.

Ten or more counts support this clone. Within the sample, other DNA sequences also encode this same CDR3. CDR3 nucleotide sequence: TGCGCCAGCAGCCCCCGACAGGGGGCCTACGAGCAGTACTTC. Amino acid sequence: CASSPRQGAYEQYF. The V and J genes are TRBV4-3 and TRBJ2-7; 9 bases match TRBD1. The CDR3 loop spans 14 amino acids. CDR1 and CDR2 (germline): LGHNA, YSLEER. V gave up 4 bases and J gave up 2 bases; unmatched junction bases: 3.

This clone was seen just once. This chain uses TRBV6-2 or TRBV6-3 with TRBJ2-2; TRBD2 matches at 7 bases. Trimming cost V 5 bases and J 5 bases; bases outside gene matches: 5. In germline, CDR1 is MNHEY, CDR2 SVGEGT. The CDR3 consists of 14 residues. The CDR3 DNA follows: TGTGCCAGCAGTAAAGCGGGAAGGACCGGGGAGCTGTTTTTT. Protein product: CASSKAGRTGELFF.

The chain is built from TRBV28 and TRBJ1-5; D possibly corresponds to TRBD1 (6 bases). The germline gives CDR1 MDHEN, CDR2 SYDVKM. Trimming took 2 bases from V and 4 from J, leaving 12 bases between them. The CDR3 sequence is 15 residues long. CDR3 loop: CASSLMGAGNQPQHF. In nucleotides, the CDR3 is TGTGCCAGCAGTTTAATGGGGGCAGGGAATCAGCCCCAGCATTTT.

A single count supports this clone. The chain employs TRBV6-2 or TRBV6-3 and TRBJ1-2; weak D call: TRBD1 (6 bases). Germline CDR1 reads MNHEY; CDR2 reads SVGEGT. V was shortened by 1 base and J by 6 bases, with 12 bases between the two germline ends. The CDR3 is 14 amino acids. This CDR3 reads CASSYFPGVDGYTF. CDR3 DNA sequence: TGTGCCAGCAGTTACTTCCCAGGGGTGGATGGCTACACCTTC.

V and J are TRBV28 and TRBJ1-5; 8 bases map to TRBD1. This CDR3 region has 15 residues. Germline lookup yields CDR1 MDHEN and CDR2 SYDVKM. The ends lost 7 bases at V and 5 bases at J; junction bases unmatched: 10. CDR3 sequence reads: CASTTGGEGDQPQHF. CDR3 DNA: TGTGCCAGCACTACAGGGGGGGAGGGGGATCAGCCCCAGCATTTT.

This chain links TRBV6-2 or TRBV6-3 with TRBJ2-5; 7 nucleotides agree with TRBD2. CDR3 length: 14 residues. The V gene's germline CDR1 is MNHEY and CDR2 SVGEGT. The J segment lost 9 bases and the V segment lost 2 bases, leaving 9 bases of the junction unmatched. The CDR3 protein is CASSYGGSPTAQYF. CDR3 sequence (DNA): TGTGCCAGCAGTTACGGCGGGAGCCCCACGGCCCAGTACTTC.

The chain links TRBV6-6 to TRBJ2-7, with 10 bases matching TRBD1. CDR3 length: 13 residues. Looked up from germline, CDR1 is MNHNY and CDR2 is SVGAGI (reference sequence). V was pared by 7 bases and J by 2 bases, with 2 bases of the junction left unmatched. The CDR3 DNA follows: TGTGCCAGCAAGGACAGGGGGACCTACGAGCAGTACTTC. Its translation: CASKDRGTYEQYF.

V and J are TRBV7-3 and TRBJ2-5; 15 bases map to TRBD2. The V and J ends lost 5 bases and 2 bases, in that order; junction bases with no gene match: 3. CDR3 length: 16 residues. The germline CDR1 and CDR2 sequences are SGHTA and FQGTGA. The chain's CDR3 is CASSLGLAGGQETQYF. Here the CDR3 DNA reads TGTGCCAGCAGCCTTGGACTAGCGGGAGGGCAAGAGACCCAGTACTTC. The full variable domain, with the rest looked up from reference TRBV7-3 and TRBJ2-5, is GAGVSQTPSNKVTEKGKYVELRCDPISGHTALYWYRQSLGQGPEFLIYFQGTGAADDSGLPNDRFFAVRPEGSVSTLKIQRTERGDSAVYLCASSLGLAGGQETQYFGPGTRLLVL.